The T cell receptor (beta chain) under discussion was sequenced for a study of T cells in Graves' hyperthyroidism and ophthalmopathy. RNA transcripts gave rise to amplified TCR beta CDR3 regions. Researchers ran a first-round RT-PCR on the TCR CDR3 using the HTBI primer set. One entry per CDR3 protein, called by TCRdb with MiXCR from the multiplex PCR reads. The sample yields about 720,000 distinct CDR3 sequences, over 15% seen once. Newly diagnosed hyperthyroidism, duration under 2 months, in patients aged 18 to 65. As to this clonotype: The antigen remains undetermined.

Findings and caveats of the study: Appearing also in blood were most of the thyroid clonotypes expanded above 0.001.

This receptor was obtained from a woman in her forties or fifties with Graves' hyperthyroidism that later progressed to Graves' ophthalmopathy. Material for sequencing was blood.

CDR3 DNA sequence: TGTGCCAGCAGCTTAGGGGTCCGGGACAGGGACAGTTCTGGGGCCAACGTCCTGACTTTC. Protein: CASSLGVRDRDSSGANVLTF. This chain uses TRBV7-9 with TRBJ2-6; TRBD1 aligns across 9 bases. Germline-derived CDR1 and CDR2 are SEHNR and FQNEAQ (reference sequence). This CDR3 contains 20 residues. Trimming at V came to 1 base and at J to 1 base, leaving 11 bases not matched to a gene.